This T cell receptor beta chain came from a study of cytomegalovirus exposure and HLA in healthy donors. This CDR3 is 15 amino acids long. Germline assignment: CDR1 SGHAT and CDR2 FQNNGV. Losses at the gene ends were 5 bases for V and 2 bases for J; bases not matched to a gene: 6. PCR amplification relied on 60 Vbeta primers (plus 13 Jbeta primers). Using immunoSEQ multiplex PCR, the repertoire was profiled, and TCRdb retains in-frame clones only, with some absent. The listing records some 110,000 clones. The sequence was obtained from a man younger than 40 in good health and CMV-seronegative. Sequenced: PBMCs. J is TRBJ2-7 and V is TRBV11-2, with 10 bases matching TRBD2. This CDR3 reads CASSPLAGDAYEQYF. The DNA for the CDR3 is TGTGCCAGCAGCCCTCTAGCGGGGGATGCCTACGAGCAGTACTTC. Based on the CDR3 plus reference TRBV11-2 and TRBJ2-7, the full variable domain is EAGVAQSPRYKIIEKRQSVAFWCNPISGHATLYWYQQILGQGPKLLIQFQNNGVVDDSQLPKDRFSAERLKGVDSTLKIQPAKLEDSAVYLCASSPLAGDAYEQYFGPGTRLTVT.